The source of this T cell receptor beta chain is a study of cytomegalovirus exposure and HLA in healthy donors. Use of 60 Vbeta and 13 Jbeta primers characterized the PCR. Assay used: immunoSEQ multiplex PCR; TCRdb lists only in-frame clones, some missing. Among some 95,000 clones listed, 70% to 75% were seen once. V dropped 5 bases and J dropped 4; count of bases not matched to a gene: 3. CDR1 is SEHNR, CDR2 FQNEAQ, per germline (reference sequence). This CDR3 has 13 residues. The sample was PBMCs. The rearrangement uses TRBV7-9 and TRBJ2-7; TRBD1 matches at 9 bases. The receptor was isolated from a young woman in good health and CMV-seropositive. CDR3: CASSGTGWYEQYF. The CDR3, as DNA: TGTGCCAGCAGCGGGACAGGGTGGTACGAGCAGTACTTC.